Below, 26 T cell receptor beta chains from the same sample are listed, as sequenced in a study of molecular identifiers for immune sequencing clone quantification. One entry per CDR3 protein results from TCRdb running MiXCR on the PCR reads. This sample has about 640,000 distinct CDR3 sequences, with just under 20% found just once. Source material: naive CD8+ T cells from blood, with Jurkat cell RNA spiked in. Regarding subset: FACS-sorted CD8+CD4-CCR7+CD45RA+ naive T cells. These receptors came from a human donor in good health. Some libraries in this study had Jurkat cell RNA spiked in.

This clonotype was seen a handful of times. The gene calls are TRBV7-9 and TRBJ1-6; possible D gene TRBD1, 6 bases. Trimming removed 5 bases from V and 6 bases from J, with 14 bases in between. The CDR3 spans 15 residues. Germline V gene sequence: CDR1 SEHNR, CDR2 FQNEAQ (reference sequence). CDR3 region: CASSPPQGGNSPLHF. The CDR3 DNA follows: TGTGCCAGCAGCCCCCCACAGGGAGGTAATTCACCCCTCCACTTT.

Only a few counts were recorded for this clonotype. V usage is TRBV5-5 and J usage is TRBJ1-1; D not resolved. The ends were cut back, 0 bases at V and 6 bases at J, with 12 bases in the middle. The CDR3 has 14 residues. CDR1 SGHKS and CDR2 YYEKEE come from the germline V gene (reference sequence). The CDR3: CASSLGGYRAEAFF. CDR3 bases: TGTGCCAGCAGCTTGGGAGGCTACAGAGCTGAAGCTTTCTTT.

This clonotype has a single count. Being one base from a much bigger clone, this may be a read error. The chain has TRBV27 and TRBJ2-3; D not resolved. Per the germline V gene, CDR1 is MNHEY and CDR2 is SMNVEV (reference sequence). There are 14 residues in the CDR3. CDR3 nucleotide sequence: TGTGCCGGCAGTGTCACCCAAATAACAGATACGCAGTATTTT. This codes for CAGSVTQITDTQYF.

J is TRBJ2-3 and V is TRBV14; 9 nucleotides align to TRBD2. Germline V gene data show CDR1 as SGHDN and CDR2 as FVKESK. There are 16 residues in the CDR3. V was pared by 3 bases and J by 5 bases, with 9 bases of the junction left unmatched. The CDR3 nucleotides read TGTGCCAGCAGCCACTCTAGCGGGGCCCCACAAGATACGCAGTATTTT. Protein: CASSHSSGAPQDTQYF.

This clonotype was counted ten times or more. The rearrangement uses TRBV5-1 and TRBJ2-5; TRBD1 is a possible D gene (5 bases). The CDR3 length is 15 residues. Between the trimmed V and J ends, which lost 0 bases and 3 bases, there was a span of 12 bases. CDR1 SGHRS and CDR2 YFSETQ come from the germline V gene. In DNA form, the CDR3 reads TGCGCCAGCAGCTTGGGATGGGGCGGTGAAGAGACCCAGTACTTC. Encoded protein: CASSLGWGGEETQYF. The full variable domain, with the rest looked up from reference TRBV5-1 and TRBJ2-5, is KAGVTQTPRYLIKTRGQQVTLSCSPISGHRSVSWYQQTPGQGLQFLFEYFSETQRNKGNFPGRFSGRQFSNSRSEMNVSTLELGDSALYLCASSLGWGGEETQYFGPGTRLLVL.

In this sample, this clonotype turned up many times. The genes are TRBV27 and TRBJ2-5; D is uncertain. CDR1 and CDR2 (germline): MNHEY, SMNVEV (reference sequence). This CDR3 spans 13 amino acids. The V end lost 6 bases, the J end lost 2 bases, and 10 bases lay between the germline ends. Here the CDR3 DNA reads TGTGCCAGCAGCTTAGTAGATCAAGAGACCCAGTACTTC. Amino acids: CASSLVDQETQYF.

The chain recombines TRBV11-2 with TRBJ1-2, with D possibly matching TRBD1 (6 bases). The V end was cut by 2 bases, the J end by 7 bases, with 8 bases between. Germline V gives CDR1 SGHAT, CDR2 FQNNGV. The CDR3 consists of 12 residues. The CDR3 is CASSLLGAGYTF. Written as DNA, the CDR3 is TGTGCCAGCAGCTTACTGGGGGCTGGCTACACCTTC.

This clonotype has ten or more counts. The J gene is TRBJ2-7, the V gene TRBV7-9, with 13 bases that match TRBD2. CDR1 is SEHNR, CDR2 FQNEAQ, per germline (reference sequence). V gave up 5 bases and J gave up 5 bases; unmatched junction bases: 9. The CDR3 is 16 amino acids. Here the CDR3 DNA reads TGTGCCAGCAGCCAGGAATCGACTAGCGGGAGGCACGAGCAGTACTTC. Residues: CASSQESTSGRHEQYF. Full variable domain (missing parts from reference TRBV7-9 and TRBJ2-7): DTGVSQNPRHKITKRGQNVTFRCDPISEHNRLYWYRQTLGQGPEFLTYFQNEAQLEKSRLLSDRFSAERPKGSFSTLEIQRTEQGDSAMYLCASSQESTSGRHEQYFGPGTRLTVT.

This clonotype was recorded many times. CDR3 loop: CSARDSNQPQHF. For the CDR3, the DNA is TGCAGTGCACGGGACAGCAATCAGCCCCAGCATTTT. The V call is TRBV20-1, the J call TRBJ1-5; a possible D gene is TRBD1 (5 bases). Looked up from germline, CDR1 is DFQATT and CDR2 is SNEGSKA (reference sequence). The CDR3 runs to 12 residues. Deletions cut 6 bases from V and 1 base from J, with 7 bases between.

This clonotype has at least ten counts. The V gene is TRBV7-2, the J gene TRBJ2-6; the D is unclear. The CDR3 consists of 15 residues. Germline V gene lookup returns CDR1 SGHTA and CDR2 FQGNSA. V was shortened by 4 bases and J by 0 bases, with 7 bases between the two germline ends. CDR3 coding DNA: TGTGCCAGCAGCTCAGGATTCTCTGGGGCCAACGTCCTGACTTTC. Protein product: CASSSGFSGANVLTF.

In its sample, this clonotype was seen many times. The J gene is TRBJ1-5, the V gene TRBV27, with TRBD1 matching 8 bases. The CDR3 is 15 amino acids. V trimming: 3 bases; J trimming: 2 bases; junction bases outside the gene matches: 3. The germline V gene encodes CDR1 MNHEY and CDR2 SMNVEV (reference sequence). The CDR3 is CASSFQGAGNQPQHF. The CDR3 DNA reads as TGTGCCAGCAGTTTTCAGGGGGCGGGCAATCAGCCCCAGCATTTT.

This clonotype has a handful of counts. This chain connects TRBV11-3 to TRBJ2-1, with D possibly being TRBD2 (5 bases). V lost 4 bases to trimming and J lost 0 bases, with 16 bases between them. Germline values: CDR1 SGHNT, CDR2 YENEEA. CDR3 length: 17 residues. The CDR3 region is CASSSTTLGSSYNEQFF. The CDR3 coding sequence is TGTGCCAGCAGCTCCACAACCCTAGGGAGCTCCTACAATGAGCAGTTCTTC. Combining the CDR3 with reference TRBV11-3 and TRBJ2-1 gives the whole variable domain EAGVVQSPRYKIIEKKQPVAFWCNPISGHNTLYWYLQNLGQGPELLIRYENEEAVDDSQLPKDRFSAERLKGVDSTLKIQPAELGDSAVYLCASSSTTLGSSYNEQFFGPGTRLTVL.

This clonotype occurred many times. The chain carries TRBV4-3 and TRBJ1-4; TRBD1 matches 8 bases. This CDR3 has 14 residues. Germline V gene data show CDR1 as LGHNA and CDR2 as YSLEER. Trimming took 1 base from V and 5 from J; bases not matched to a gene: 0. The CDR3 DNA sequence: TGCGCCAGCAGCCAAGGACAGGGGAATGAAAAACTGTTTTTT. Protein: CASSQGQGNEKLFF.

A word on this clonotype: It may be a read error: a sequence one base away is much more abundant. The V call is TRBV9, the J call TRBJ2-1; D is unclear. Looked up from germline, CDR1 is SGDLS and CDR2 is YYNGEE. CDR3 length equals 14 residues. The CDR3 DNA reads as TGTGCCAGCAGCCGGACGTACTCCTACGATGAGCAGTTCTTC. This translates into CASSRTYSYDEQFF.

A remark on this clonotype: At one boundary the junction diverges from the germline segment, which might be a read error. The CDR3: CAGSQARTSGNYEQYF. The CDR3 DNA reads as TGCGCCGGCAGCCAAGCAAGGACTAGCGGGAACTACGAGCAGTACTTC. The V and J genes are TRBV4-1 and TRBJ2-7, with 12 bases aligning to TRBD2. In germline, CDR1 is MGHRA, CDR2 YSYEKL. This CDR3 comprises 16 residues.

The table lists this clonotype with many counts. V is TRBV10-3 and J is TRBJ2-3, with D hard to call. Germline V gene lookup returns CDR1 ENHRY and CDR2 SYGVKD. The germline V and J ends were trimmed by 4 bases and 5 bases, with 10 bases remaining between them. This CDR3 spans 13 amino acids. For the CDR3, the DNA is TGTGCCATCAGTGCCCCGCCAGGAGATACGCAGTATTTT. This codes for CAISAPPGDTQYF.

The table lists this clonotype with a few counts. The CDR3 loop is CASSPAVYGYTF. CDR3 bases: TGTGCCAGCAGCCCCGCAGTCTATGGCTACACCTTC. The rearrangement links TRBV12-3 or TRBV12-4 to TRBJ1-2; D uncertain. Trimming stripped 6 bases from V and 4 bases from J, with 9 bases between. This CDR3 has 12 amino acids.

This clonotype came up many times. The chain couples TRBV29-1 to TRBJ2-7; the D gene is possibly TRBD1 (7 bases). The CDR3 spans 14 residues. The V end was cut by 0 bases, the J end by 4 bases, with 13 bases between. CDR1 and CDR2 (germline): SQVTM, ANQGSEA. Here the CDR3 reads CSVEDTAGGYEQYF. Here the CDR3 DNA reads TGCAGCGTTGAAGATACGGCAGGGGGGTACGAGCAGTACTTC.

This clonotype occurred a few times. CDR3 in amino acids: CASKSGGYNEQFF. The CDR3 DNA is TGTGCCAGTAAATCGGGTGGCTACAATGAGCAGTTCTTC. The chain recombines TRBV6-2 or TRBV6-3 with TRBJ2-1; D not certain. V was clipped by 9 bases and J by 3 bases, with 12 bases between them. Per the germline V gene, CDR1 is MNHEY and CDR2 is SVGEGT. CDR3 length: 13 residues.

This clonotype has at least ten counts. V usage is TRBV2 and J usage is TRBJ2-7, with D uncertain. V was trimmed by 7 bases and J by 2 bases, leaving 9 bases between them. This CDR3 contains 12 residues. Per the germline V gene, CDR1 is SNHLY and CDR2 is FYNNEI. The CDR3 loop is CASIAKAYEQYF. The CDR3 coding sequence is TGTGCCAGCATAGCAAAGGCCTACGAGCAGTACTTC.

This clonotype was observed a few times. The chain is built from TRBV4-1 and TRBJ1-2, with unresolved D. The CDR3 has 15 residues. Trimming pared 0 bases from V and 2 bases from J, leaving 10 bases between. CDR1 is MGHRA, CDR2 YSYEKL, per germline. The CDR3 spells CASSQEDKINYGYTF. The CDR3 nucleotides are TGCGCCAGCAGCCAAGAAGACAAAATAAACTATGGCTACACCTTC.

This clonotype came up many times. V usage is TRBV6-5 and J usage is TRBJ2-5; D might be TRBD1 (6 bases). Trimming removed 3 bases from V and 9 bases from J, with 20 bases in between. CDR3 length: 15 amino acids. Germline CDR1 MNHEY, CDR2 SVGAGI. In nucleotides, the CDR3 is TGTGCCAGCAGTTATCGTGGGGGCCCCGAGGTGGCCCAGTACTTC. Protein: CASSYRGGPEVAQYF.

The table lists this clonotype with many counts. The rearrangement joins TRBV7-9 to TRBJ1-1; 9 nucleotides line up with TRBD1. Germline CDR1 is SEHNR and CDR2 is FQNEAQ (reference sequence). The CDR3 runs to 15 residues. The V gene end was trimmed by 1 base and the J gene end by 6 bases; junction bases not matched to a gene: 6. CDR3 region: CASSLDVGDRAEAFF. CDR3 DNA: TGTGCCAGCAGCTTAGATGTGGGGGACAGGGCTGAAGCTTTCTTT.

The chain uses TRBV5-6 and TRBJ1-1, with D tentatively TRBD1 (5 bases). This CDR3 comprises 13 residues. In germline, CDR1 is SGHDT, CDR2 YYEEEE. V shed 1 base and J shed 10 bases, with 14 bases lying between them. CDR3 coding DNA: TGTGCCAGCAGCTTGATAGGGAAGAGGGGAGCTTTCTTT. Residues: CASSLIGKRGAFF.

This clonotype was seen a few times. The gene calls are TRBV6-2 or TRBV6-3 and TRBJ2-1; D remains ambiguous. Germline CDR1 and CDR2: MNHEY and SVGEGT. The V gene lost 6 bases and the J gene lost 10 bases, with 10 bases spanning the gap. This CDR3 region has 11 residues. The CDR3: CASSTPWEQFF. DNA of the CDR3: TGTGCCAGCAGCACCCCCTGGGAGCAGTTCTTC.

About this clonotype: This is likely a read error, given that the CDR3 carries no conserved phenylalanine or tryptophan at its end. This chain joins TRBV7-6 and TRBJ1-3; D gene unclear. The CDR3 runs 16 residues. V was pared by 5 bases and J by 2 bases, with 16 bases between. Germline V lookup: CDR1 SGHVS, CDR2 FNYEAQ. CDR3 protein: CASSQGPNPPGNTIYS. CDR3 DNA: TGTGCCAGCAGCCAAGGACCGAACCCACCTGGAAACACCATATATTCT.